The sequence of this T cell receptor (beta chain) was determined in a study of T-cell memory formation after mild COVID-19. From 5'RACE with constant-segment primers came TCR alpha and TCR beta cDNA libraries that carried sample barcodes and UMIs. From the 5' RACE reads, TCRdb called clonotypes with MiXCR, one entry per CDR3 protein. Of some 210,000 distinct CDR3 sequences listed, more than 9% were seen once; the top ten hold less than 4%. Study conclusions and caveats: Second-wave clones reaching peak frequency on day 37 lacked confirmed SARS-CoV-2 specificity. Contracting clones, day 15 to 85, had balanced CD4/CD8, and later expanders favored CD4+.

The V gene lost 3 bases and the J gene lost 5 bases, with 4 bases spanning the gap. Germline CDR1 reads KGHDR; CDR2 reads SFDVKD. The CDR3 has 12 residues. Concerning this clonotype: The antigen is undetermined.

Sequencing input: PBMCs or a T cell subset sorted from them (not recorded which). This TCR was sampled from a man younger than 30 who had mild COVID-19 (a few samples of this study predate the infection). Cell type and time point are not known. The rearrangement joins TRBV24-1 to TRBJ1-5, with D uncertain. This chain's CDR3 is CATSDPDQPQHF. CDR3 coding DNA: TGTGCCACCAGTGATCCCGATCAGCCCCAGCATTTT.